This T cell receptor beta chain derives from a study of T cell responses to AZD1222 COVID-19 vaccine. Assay: immunoSEQ multiplex PCR; the TCRdb copy retains only in-frame clones and omits some. The sample carries 170,000 or so clones, around 88% recorded once. Of note for this clone: Antigen specificity is unknown.

Germline values: CDR1 MNHEY, CDR2 SVGAGI. The CDR3 is 12 amino acids. The V gene lost 6 bases and the J gene lost 8 bases, with 13 bases spanning the gap. Whole-study results and caveats: Donors, mostly white British, included more females; clonal diversity was possibly underestimated.

The sequences come from peripheral blood, collected 28 days after the second AZD1222 dose. The V gene is TRBV6-5, the J gene TRBJ1-1; tentatively, D is TRBD1 (6 bases). This TCR was sampled from an adult who received the AZD1222 COVID-19 vaccine. The CDR3 reads CASSPGGKEAFF. For the CDR3, the DNA is TGTGCCAGCAGCCCCGGGGGCAAGGAAGCTTTCTTT.